This T cell receptor beta chain was identified in a study of blood T cell repertoires in COVID-19. Looking at the study overall: The United States, Italy and Spain supplied acute and convalescent COVID-19 samples. From T cells, B-cell-depleted T cells, or PBMCs came the material, which was cDNA or gDNA.

V trimming: 4 bases; J trimming: 7 bases; junction bases outside the gene matches: 10. The germline V gene has CDR1 SGHVS and CDR2 FQNEAQ. This CDR3 comprises 16 residues. In the source study's methods: The assay estimated nucleated cells by amplifying reference gene primers. The table came from immunoSEQ multiplex PCR; TCRdb's copy has only in-frame clones and leaves some out. V and J calls and clone size are given by that table; D and trimming were obtained from the DNA. The sample comprises some 350,000 clones, roughly 90% of which are singletons, and approximately 7.4% rests with the top ten. The source material was peripheral blood. The V gene is TRBV7-8, the J gene TRBJ1-6; 7 nucleotides match TRBD1. The source is a woman aged 70-85 years with COVID-19, enrolled during active disease. CDR3 protein: CASSSMTGRQNSPLHF. The CDR3, as DNA: TGTGCCAGCAGCTCCATGACAGGGAGGCAGAATTCACCCCTCCACTTT.